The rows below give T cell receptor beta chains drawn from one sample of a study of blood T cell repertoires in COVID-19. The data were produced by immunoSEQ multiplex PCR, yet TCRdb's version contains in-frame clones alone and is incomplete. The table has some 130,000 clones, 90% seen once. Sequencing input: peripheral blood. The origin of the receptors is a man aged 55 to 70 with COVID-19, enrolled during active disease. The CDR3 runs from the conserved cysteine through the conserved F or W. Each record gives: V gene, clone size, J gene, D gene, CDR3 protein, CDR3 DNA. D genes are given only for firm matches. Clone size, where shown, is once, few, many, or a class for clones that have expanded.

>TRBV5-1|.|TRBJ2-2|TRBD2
CASSSRLAGGSKLFF
TGCGCCAGCAGCTCTAGACTAGCGGGAGGGAGTAAGCTGTTTTTT
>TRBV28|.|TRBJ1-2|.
CASRGGSRGSNYGYTF
TGTGCCAGCAGGGGGGGGTCCAGGGGTTCCAACTATGGCTACACCTTC
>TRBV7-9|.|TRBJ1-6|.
CASSSFTLQGGNSPLHF
TGTGCCAGCAGCAGCTTTACCCTGCAGGGAGGGAATTCACCCCTCCACTTT
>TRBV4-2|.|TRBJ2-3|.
CASSQEPGQSTDTQYF
TGTGCCAGCAGCCAAGAACCCGGACAGTCCACAGATACGCAGTATTTT
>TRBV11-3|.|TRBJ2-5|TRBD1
CASSRRTGTETQYF
TGTGCCAGCAGCCGACGGACAGGGACCGAGACCCAGTACTTC
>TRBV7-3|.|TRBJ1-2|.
CASSLQGSYGYTF
TGTGCCAGCAGCTTACAGGGGAGCTATGGCTACACCTTC
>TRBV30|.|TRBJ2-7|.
CAWSMQGRSYEQYF
TGTGCCTGGAGTATGCAGGGCAGATCCTACGAGCAGTACTTC
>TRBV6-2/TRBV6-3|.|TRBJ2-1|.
CASSYAEAYNEQFF
TGTGCCAGCAGTTACGCGGAAGCCTACAATGAGCAGTTCTTC
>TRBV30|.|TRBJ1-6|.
CAWSPLRDTYNSPLHF
TGTGCCTGGAGTCCCCTTAGGGACACATATAATTCACCCCTCCACTTT
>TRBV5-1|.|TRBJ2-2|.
CASSFDTTGELFF
TGCGCCAGCAGCTTCGACACCACCGGGGAGCTGTTTTTT
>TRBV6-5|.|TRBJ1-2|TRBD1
CATGQGGVNGGYTF
TGTGCCACAGGACAGGGTGGGGTTAACGGTGGCTACACCTTC
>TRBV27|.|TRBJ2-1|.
CASSPPDSNNEQFF
TGTGCCAGCAGTCCCCCGGACAGTAACAATGAGCAGTTCTTC
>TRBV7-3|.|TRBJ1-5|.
CASRPTNDWPQHF
TGTGCCAGCAGACCGACAAACGATTGGCCCCAGCATTTT
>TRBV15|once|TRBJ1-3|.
CATSRGLPGYTSGNTIYF
TGTGCCACCAGCAGGGGGCTCCCAGGCTATACCTCTGGAAACACCATATATTTT
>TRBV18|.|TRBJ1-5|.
CASSPLRGQPQHF
TGTGCCAGCTCCCCCTTGAGAGGGCAGCCCCAGCATTTT
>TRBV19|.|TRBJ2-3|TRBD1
CASGNRGLPDTQYF
TGTGCCAGTGGTAACAGGGGGCTCCCAGATACGCAGTATTTT
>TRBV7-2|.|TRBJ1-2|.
CASTPGDLNYGYTF
TGTGCCAGCACCCCAGGGGACCTGAACTATGGCTACACCTTC
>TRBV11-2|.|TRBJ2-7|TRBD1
CASNPVGTGGYEQYF
TGTGCCAGCAACCCCGTTGGGACAGGAGGCTACGAGCAGTACTTC
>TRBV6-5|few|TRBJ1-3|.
CASSRVQDSGNTIYF
TGTGCCAGCAGCCGAGTACAGGACTCTGGAAACACCATATATTTT
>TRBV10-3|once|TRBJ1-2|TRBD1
CAISQQGRTVSYGYTF
TGTGCCATCAGCCAACAGGGGAGAACCGTTAGCTATGGCTACACCTTC
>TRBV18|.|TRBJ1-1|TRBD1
CASSLGTGGNGEAFF
TGTGCCAGCTCACTCGGGACAGGGGGAAACGGTGAAGCTTTCTTT
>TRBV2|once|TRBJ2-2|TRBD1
CASSPTGPITGELFF
TGTGCCAGCAGCCCGACAGGGCCGATCACCGGGGAGCTGTTTTTT
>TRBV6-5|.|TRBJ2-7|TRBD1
CASSYSGTAGEQYF
TGTGCCAGCAGTTATTCCGGGACAGCCGGCGAGCAGTACTTC
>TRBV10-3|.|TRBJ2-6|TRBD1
CAINPGQGAYGANVLTF
TGTGCCATCAATCCGGGACAGGGGGCCTATGGGGCCAACGTCCTGACTTTC
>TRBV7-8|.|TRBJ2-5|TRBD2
CASSLVREGQETQYF
TGTGCCAGCAGCTTAGTTAGGGAGGGCCAAGAGACCCAGTACTTC
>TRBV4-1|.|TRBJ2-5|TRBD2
CASRGLAEKQETQYF
TGCGCCAGCAGAGGGCTAGCGGAAAAACAAGAGACCCAGTACTTC
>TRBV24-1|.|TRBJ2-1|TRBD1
CATSAGQDYNEQFF
TGTGCCACCAGTGCTGGACAGGACTACAATGAGCAGTTCTTC
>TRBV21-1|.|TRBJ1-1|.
CASSKTIRGSRENTEAFF
TGTGCCAGCAGCAAAACGATCAGGGGAAGCCGGGAGAACACTGAAGCTTTCTTT
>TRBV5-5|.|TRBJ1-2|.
CASSQSGAGGYGYTF
TGTGCCAGCAGCCAAAGCGGGGCAGGTGGTTATGGCTACACCTTC
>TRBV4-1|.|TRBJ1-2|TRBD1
CASSQPTGNYGYTF
TGCGCCAGCAGCCAACCGACAGGGAACTATGGCTACACCTTC
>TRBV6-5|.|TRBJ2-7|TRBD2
CASSLTSGSSYEQYF
TGTGCCAGCAGCCTGACTAGCGGGAGTTCCTACGAGCAGTACTTC
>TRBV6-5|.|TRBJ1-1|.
CASSHRASTEAFF
TGTGCCAGCAGTCACAGGGCTAGCACTGAAGCTTTCTTT
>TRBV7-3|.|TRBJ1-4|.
CASSLEGGTLDEKLFF
TGTGCCAGCAGCTTAGAGGGCGGGACTCTCGATGAAAAACTGTTTTTT
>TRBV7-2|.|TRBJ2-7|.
CASSLRGRLATSYEQYF
TGTGCCAGCAGCTTACGAGGGAGGCTAGCGACCTCCTACGAGCAGTACTTC
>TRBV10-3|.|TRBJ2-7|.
CAISELFRGVGSYEQYF
TGTGCCATCAGTGAGCTATTTCGCGGGGTTGGGTCCTACGAGCAGTACTTC
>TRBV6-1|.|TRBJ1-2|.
CASSEGWQDGYTF
TGTGCCAGCAGTGAAGGTTGGCAGGATGGCTACACCTTC
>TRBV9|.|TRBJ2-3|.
CASSVGPTDTQYF
TGTGCCAGCAGCGTAGGGCCCACAGATACGCAGTATTTT
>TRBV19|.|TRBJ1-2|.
CASSFLAGTNYGYTF
TGTGCCAGTAGTTTCCTGGCAGGTACTAACTATGGCTACACCTTC
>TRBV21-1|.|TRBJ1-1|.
CASSNDPGLNTEAFF
TGTGCCAGCAGCAACGATCCAGGCTTGAACACTGAAGCTTTCTTT
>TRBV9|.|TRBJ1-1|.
CASSPRQGLNTEAFF
TGTGCCAGCAGCCCTCGGCAGGGGTTGAACACTGAAGCTTTCTTT
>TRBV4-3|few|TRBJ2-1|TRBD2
CASSQEFQREFDEQFF
TGCGCCAGCAGCCAGGAATTCCAGCGGGAGTTTGATGAGCAGTTCTTC
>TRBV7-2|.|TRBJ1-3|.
CASSLVAAPSSGNTIYF
TGTGCCAGCAGCTTAGTAGCTGCTCCTAGCTCTGGAAACACCATATATTTT
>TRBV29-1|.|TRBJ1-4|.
CSVGGALGGEKLFF
TGCAGCGTTGGCGGGGCACTCGGGGGTGAAAAACTGTTTTTT
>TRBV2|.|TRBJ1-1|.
CASIRELNTEAFF
TGTGCCAGCATTCGGGAGCTGAACACTGAAGCTTTCTTT
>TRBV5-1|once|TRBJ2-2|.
CASSLMDSSAGELFF
TGCGCCAGCAGCTTGATGGATAGCTCAGCCGGGGAGCTGTTTTTT
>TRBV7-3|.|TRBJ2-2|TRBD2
CASSSPQTSGNTGELFF
TGTGCCAGCAGCTCCCCCCAAACTAGCGGAAACACCGGGGAGCTGTTTTTT
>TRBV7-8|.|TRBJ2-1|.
CASSRRGTVGNEQFF
TGTGCCAGCAGCCGTCGGGGAACAGTGGGGAATGAGCAGTTCTTC
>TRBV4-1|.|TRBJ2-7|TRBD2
CASSRAGGREQYF
TGCGCCAGCAGCCGAGCGGGAGGACGCGAGCAGTACTTC
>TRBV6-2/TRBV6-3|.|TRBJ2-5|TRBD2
CASSYIRDYPQYF
TGTGCCAGCAGTTATATCCGGGACTACCCCCAGTACTTC
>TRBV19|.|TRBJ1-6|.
CASRAVYNSPLHF
TGTGCCAGTAGGGCTGTTTATAATTCACCCCTCCACTTT
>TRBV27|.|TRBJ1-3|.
CASRQQFSGNTIYF
TGTGCCAGCAGACAGCAGTTCTCTGGAAACACCATATATTTT
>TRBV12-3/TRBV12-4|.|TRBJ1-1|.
CASSLRRNTEAFF
TGTGCCAGCAGCCTAAGGAGGAACACTGAAGCTTTCTTT
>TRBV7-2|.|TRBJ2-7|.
CASSTGLLTYEQYF
TGTGCCAGCAGCACCGGACTGCTAACCTACGAGCAGTACTTC
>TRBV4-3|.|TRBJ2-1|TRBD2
CASSQDTGGPNEQFF
TGCGCCAGCAGCCAAGATACGGGAGGGCCGAATGAGCAGTTCTTC
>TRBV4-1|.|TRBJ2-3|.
CASSTDGRDTQYF
TGCGCCAGCAGCACGGATGGGAGGGATACGCAGTATTTT